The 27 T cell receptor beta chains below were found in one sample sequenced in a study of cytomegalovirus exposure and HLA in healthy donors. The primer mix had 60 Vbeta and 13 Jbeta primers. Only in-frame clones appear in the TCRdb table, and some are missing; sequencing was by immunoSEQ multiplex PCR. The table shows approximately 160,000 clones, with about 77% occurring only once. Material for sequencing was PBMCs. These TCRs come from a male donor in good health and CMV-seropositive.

The CDR3 DNA is TGTGCCAGCAGCTTTAGCGCGTTTCGGGGGGCCAGTGAAGCTTTCTTT. Its protein is CASSFSAFRGASEAFF. V gene TRBV11-2 combines with J gene TRBJ1-1, with D maybe TRBD1 (6 bases). In germline, CDR1 is SGHAT, CDR2 FQNNGV. CDR3 length: 16 residues. Trimming pared 3 bases from V and 7 bases from J, leaving 21 bases between.

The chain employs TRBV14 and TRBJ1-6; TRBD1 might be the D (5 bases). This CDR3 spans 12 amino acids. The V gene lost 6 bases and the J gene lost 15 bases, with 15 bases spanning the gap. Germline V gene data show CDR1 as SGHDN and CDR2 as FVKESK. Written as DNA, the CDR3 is TGTGCCAGCAGTTTCACCGGGGACTTCCTCCACTTT. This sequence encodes CASSFTGDFLHF.

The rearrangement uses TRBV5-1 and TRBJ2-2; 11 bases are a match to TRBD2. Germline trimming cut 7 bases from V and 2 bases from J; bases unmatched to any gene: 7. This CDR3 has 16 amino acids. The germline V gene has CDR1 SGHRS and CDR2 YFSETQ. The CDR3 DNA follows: TGCGCCAGCTTCCGAGGGACTAGCGGTAACACCGGGGAGCTGTTTTTT. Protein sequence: CASFRGTSGNTGELFF.

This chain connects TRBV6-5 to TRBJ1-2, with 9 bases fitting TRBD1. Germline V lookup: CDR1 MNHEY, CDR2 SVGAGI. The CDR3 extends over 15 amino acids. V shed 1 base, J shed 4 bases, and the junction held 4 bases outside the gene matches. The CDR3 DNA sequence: TGTGCCAGCAGTTACTTCGCGACAGGGGGCTATGGCTACACCTTC. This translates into CASSYFATGGYGYTF.

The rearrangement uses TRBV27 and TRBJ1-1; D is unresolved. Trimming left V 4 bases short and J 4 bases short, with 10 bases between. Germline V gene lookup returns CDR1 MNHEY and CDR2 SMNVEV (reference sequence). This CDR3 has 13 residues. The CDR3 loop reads CASSWGEGTEAFF. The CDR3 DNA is TGTGCCAGCAGTTGGGGTGAGGGCACTGAAGCTTTCTTT.

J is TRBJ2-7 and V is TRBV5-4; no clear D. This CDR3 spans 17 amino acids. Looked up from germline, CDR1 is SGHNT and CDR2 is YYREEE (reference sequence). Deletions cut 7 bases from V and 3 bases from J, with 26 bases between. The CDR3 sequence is CASRRLFFAIIFYEQYF. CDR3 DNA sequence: TGTGCCAGCCGCCGGTTGTTCTTCGCGATCATCTTCTACGAGCAGTACTTC.

CDR3 nucleotides: TGTGCCAGCAGCCCGAGCAGGGATCAGCCCCAGCATTTT. Protein sequence: CASSPSRDQPQHF. This chain joins TRBV5-8 and TRBJ1-5; perhaps TRBD1 as D (5 bases). Trimming removed 4 bases from V and 5 bases from J, with 10 bases in between. Germline CDR1 reads SGHTS; CDR2 reads YDEGEE. The CDR3 contains 13 residues.

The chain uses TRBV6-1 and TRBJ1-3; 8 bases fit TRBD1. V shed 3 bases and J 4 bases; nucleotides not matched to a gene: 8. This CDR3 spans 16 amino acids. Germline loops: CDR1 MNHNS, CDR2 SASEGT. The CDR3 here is CASSDPPRTGGNTIYF. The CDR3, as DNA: TGTGCCAGCAGTGATCCCCCCCGGACAGGGGGAAACACCATATATTTT.

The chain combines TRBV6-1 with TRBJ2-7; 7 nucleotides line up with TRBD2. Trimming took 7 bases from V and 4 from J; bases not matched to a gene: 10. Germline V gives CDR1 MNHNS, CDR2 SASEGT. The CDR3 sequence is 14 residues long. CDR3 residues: CASNPSPGGYEQYF. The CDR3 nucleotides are TGTGCCAGCAACCCTTCCCCGGGGGGTTACGAGCAGTACTTC.

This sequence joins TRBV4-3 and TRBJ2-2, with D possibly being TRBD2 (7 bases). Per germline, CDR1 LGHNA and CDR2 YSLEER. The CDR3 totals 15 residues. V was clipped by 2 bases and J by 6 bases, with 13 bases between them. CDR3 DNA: TGCGCCAGCAGCCAAAGGGGGGGGGTGGCCGGGGAGCTGTTTTTT. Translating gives CASSQRGGVAGELFF.

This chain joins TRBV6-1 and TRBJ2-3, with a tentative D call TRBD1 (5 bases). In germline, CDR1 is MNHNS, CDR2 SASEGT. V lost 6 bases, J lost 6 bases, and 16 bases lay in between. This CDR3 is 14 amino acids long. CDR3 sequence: CASSELTAWDTQYF. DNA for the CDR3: TGTGCCAGCAGCGAATTGACAGCCTGGGATACGCAGTATTTT.

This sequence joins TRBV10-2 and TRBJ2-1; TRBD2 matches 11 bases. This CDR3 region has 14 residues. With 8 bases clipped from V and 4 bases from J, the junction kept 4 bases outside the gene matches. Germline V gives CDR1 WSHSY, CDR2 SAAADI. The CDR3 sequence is CASLLAGVYNEQFF. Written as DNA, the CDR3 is TGCGCCAGCTTACTAGCGGGGGTGTACAATGAGCAGTTCTTC.

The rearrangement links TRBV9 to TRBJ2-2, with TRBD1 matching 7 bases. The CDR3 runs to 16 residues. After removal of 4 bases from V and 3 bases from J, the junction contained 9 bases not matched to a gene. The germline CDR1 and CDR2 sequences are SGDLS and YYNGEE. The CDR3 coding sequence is TGTGCCAGCAGCCCTTACAGGGGCGTTGACACCGGGGAGCTGTTTTTT. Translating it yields CASSPYRGVDTGELFF.

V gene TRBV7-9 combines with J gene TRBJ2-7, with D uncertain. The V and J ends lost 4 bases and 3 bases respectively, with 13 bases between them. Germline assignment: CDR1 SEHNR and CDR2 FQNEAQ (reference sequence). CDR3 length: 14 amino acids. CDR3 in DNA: TGTGCCAGCAGCTCCGATCACCTAGTCTACGAGCAGTACTTC. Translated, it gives CASSSDHLVYEQYF.

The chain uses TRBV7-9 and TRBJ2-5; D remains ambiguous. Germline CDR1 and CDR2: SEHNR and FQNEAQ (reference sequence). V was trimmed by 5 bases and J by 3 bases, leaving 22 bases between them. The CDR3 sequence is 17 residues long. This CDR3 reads CASSPSRRVDAEETQYF. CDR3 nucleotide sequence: TGTGCCAGCAGCCCGTCCCGACGGGTGGATGCCGAAGAGACCCAGTACTTC.

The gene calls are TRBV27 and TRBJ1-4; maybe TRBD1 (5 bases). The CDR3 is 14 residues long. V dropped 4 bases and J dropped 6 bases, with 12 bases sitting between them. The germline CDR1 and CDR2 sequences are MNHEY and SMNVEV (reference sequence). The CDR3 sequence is CASSSFGGDEKLFF. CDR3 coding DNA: TGTGCCAGCAGTTCCTTCGGGGGTGATGAAAAACTGTTTTTT. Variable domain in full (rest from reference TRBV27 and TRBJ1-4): EAQVTQNPRYLITVTGKKLTVTCSQNMNHEYMSWYRQDPGLGLRQIYYSMNVEVTDKGDVPEGYKVSRKEKRNFPLILESPSPNQTSLYFCASSSFGGDEKLFFGSGTQLSVL.

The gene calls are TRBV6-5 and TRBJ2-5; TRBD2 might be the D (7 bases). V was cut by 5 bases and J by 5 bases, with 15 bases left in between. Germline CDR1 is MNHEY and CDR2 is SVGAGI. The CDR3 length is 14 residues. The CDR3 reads CASSPKGGSETQYF. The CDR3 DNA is TGTGCCAGCAGTCCGAAGGGGGGGAGCGAGACCCAGTACTTC.

CDR3 coding DNA: TGCGCCAGCAGCGGTAGCGGGGGGGCTACAGATACGCAGTATTTT. Translated: CASSGSGGATDTQYF. The chain combines TRBV4-1 with TRBJ2-3, with 11 bases aligning to TRBD2. The germline V gene has CDR1 MGHRA and CDR2 YSYEKL. This CDR3 region has 15 residues. V dropped 5 bases and J dropped 3; count of bases not matched to a gene: 4.

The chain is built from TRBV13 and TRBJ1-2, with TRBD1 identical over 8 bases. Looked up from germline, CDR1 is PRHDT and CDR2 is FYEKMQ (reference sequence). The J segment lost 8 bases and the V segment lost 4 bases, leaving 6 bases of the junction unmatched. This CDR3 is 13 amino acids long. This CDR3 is CASSWTGTGGYTF. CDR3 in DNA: TGTGCCAGCAGCTGGACAGGGACGGGGGGCTACACCTTC.

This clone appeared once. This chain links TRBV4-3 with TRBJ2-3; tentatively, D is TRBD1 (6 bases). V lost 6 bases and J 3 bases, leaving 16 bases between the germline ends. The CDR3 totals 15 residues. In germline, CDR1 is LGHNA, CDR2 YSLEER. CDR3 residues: CASSYRESGTDTQYF. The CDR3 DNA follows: TGCGCCAGCAGTTACAGGGAGAGTGGTACAGATACGCAGTATTTT.

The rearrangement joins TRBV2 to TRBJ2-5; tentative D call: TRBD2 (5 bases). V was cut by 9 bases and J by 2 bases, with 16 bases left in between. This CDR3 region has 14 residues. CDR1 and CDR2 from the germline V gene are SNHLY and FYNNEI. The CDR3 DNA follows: TGTGCCAGTCCGTGGGGAGACCGTCAAGAGACCCAGTACTTC. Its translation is CASPWGDRQETQYF.

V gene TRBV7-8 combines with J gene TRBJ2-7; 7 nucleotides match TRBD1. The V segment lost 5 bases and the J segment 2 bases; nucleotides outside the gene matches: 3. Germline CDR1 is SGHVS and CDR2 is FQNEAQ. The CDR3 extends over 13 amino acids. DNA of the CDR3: TGTGCCAGCAGCCAGCAGGGGGCCTACGAGCAGTACTTC. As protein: CASSQQGAYEQYF.

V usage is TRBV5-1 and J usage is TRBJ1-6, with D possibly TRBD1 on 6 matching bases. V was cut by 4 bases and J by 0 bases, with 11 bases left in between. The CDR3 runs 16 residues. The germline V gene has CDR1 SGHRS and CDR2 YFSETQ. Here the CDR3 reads CASSITGSSYNSPLHF. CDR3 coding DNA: TGCGCCAGCAGCATAACAGGGAGCTCCTATAATTCACCCCTCCACTTT.

CDR3 loop: CASSLNVAGGYNEQFF. DNA of the CDR3: TGCGCCAGCAGCTTGAATGTAGCCGGGGGTTACAATGAGCAGTTCTTC. V is TRBV5-1 and J is TRBJ2-1; perhaps TRBD2 as D (6 bases). Per germline, CDR1 SGHRS and CDR2 YFSETQ. The V and J ends lost 1 base and 4 bases respectively, with 15 bases between them. The CDR3 has 16 residues.

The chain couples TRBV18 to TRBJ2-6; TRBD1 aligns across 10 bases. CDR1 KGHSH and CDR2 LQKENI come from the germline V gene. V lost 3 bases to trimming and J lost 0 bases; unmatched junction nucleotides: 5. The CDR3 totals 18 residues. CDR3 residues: CASSPLGQGVSGANVLTF. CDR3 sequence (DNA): TGTGCCAGCTCACCTCTAGGACAGGGGGTCTCTGGGGCCAACGTCCTGACTTTC.

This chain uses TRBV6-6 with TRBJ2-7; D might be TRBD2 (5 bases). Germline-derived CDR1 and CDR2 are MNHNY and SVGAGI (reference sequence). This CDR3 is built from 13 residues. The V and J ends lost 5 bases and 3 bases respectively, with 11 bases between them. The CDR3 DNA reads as TGTGCCAGCAGTGACCCGGGGAGCTACGAGCAGTACTTC. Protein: CASSDPGSYEQYF.

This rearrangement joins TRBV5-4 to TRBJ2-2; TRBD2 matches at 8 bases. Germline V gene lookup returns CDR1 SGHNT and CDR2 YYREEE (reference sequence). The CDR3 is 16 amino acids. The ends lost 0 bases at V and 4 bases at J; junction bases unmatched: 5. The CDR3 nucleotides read TGTGCCAGCAGCTTGGCCGGGCTAGCGGGCACCGGGGAGCTGTTTTTT. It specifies CASSLAGLAGTGELFF.